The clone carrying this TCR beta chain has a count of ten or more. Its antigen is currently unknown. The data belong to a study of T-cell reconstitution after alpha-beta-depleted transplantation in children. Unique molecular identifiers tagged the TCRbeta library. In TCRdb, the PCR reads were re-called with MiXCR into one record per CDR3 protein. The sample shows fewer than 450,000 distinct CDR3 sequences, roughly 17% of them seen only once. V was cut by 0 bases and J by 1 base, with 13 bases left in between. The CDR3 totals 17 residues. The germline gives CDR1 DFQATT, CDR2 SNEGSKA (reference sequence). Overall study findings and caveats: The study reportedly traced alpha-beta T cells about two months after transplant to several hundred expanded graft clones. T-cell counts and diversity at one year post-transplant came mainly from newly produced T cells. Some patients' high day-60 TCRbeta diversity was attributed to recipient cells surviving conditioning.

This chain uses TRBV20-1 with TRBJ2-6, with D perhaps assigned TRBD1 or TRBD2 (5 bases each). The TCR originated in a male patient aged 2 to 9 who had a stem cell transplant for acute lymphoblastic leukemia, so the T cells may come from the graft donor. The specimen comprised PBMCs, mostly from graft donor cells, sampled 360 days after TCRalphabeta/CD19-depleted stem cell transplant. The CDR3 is CSARDWQGESGANVLTF. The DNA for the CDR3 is TGCAGTGCTAGAGATTGGCAGGGAGAGTCTGGGGCCAACGTCCTGACTTTC.